This entry lists 16 T cell receptor beta chains sequenced from one sample in a study of blood T cell repertoires in COVID-19. Data came from immunoSEQ multiplex PCR; TCRdb stores just in-frame clones and leaves some out. The sample lists fewer than 300,000 clones, roughly 89% occurring once. Sequences were obtained from peripheral blood. The receptors derive from a man aged 25 to 45 with acute or convalescent COVID-19.

This clone was counted a single time. The CDR3 DNA is TGTGCCAGCAGTACGAAGGACAGGGGGCACGCAGATACGCAGTATTTT. Encoded protein: CASSTKDRGHADTQYF. This chain links TRBV5-4 with TRBJ2-3; 11 bases agree with TRBD1. V gave up 5 bases and J gave up 4 bases; unmatched junction bases: 9. CDR1 is SGHNT and CDR2 is YYREEE in the germline V gene (reference sequence). CDR3 size: 16 residues.

This rearrangement joins TRBV12-3 or TRBV12-4 to TRBJ1-1; unclear D gene. Trimming cost V 2 bases and J 1 base, with 5 bases left between them. The CDR3 extends over 13 amino acids. The CDR3 sequence: CASSLLRNTEAFF. Here the CDR3 DNA reads TGTGCCAGCAGTTTACTTAGGAACACTGAAGCTTTCTTT.

This clone was picked up a small number of times. This chain uses TRBV6-4 with TRBJ2-2; D gene uncertain. In germline, CDR1 is MRHNA, CDR2 SNTAGT. Trimming took off 2 bases at V and 6 bases at J, with 4 bases between the two ends. This CDR3 region has 12 residues. The CDR3 sequence is CASSDLAGELFF. The DNA for the CDR3 is TGTGCCAGCAGTGACCTCGCCGGGGAGCTGTTTTTT.

This sequence joins TRBV28 and TRBJ2-7; 7 bases map to TRBD1. Per the germline V gene, CDR1 is MDHEN and CDR2 is SYDVKM. The CDR3 runs 15 residues. Trimming cost V 6 bases and J 1 base; bases outside gene matches: 9. The CDR3 spells CASSRGQPKSYEQYF. The CDR3 DNA sequence: TGTGCCAGCAGCAGGGGACAGCCTAAATCCTACGAGCAGTACTTC.

The count of this clone is one. This rearrangement joins TRBV30 to TRBJ1-3; no firm D call. V dropped 0 bases and J dropped 1 base, with 10 bases sitting between them. The CDR3 contains 15 residues. Germline CDR1 is GTSNPN and CDR2 is SVGIG (reference sequence). CDR3 region: CAWSVQMVSGNTIYF. The CDR3 DNA follows: TGTGCCTGGAGTGTACAGATGGTATCTGGAAACACCATATATTTT.

This clone was found once. The V gene is TRBV5-1, the J gene TRBJ2-7; a weak D match, TRBD1 (6 bases). The germline V and J ends were trimmed by 0 bases and 4 bases, with 11 bases remaining between them. Germline V gene data show CDR1 as SGHRS and CDR2 as YFSETQ. The CDR3 is 14 amino acids. The CDR3 nucleotides are TGCGCCAGCAGCTTGGCGGCAGGGACATACGAGCAGTACTTC. Translating gives CASSLAAGTYEQYF.

This clone was found once. CDR3 region: CASGAPREKLFF. The CDR3 DNA reads TGTGCCAGCGGAGCCCCCCGGGAAAAACTGTTTTTT. The J gene is TRBJ1-4, the V gene TRBV6-6, with D uncertain. The CDR3 runs to 12 residues. CDR1 is MNHNY, CDR2 SVGAGI, per germline (reference sequence). V was pared by 8 bases and J by 8 bases, with 12 bases between.

The genes are TRBV28 and TRBJ1-5; 7 bases align to TRBD1. V gave up 5 bases and J gave up 4 bases; unmatched junction bases: 11. The CDR3 sequence is 16 residues long. Germline V lookup: CDR1 MDHEN, CDR2 SYDVKM. CDR3 sequence reads: CASSPLRTGTNQPQHF. CDR3 sequence (DNA): TGTGCCAGCAGTCCCCTACGGACAGGAACAAATCAGCCCCAGCATTTT. Together with reference TRBV28 and TRBJ1-5, the CDR3 gives the full variable domain: DVKVTQSSRYLVKRTGEKVFLECVQDMDHENMFWYRQDPGLGLRLIYFSYDVKMKEKGDIPEGYSVSREKKERFSLILESASTNQTSMYLCASSPLRTGTNQPQHFGDGTRLSIL.

V and J are TRBV27 and TRBJ1-6, with D possibly TRBD1 on 5 matching bases. Germline V lookup: CDR1 MNHEY, CDR2 SMNVEV (reference sequence). Trimming shortened V by 5 bases and J by 4 bases, and 24 bases separated the two germline ends. The CDR3 is made up of 19 amino acids. This chain's CDR3 is CASSAQTTGVLGYNSPLHF. The CDR3 nucleotides read TGTGCCAGCAGTGCCCAGACGACGGGGGTTCTAGGATATAATTCACCCCTCCACTTT.

This clone turned up a few times. The V gene is TRBV3-1 (or the pseudogene TRBV3-2), the J gene TRBJ2-7; 7 bases are a match to TRBD1. V shed 2 bases, J shed 6 bases, and the junction held 1 base outside the gene matches. Germline CDR1 LGHDT, CDR2 YNNKEL (reference sequence). This CDR3 is built from 12 residues. For the CDR3, the DNA is TGTGCCAGCAGCCAAAACAGGGGCGAGCAGTACTTC. It translates to CASSQNRGEQYF.

V gene TRBV19 combines with J gene TRBJ1-2; 7 positions agree with TRBD1. Looked up from germline, CDR1 is LNHDA and CDR2 is SQIVND (reference sequence). With 5 bases clipped from V and 4 bases from J, the junction kept 7 bases outside the gene matches. The CDR3 sequence is 14 residues long. CDR3 sequence reads: CASSPDRVRYGYTF. The CDR3 DNA reads as TGTGCCAGTAGTCCAGACAGGGTACGCTATGGCTACACCTTC.

This clone appeared once. This sequence joins TRBV25-1 and TRBJ2-5; weak D call: TRBD2 (6 bases). V lost 1 base and J lost 4, with 13 bases in between. Germline V gives CDR1 MGHDK, CDR2 SYGVNS. The CDR3 length is 15 residues. The CDR3 reads CASSEFMGGGETQYF. The CDR3 region has the DNA TGTGCCAGCAGTGAATTTATGGGGGGTGGAGAGACCCAGTACTTC.

V and J are TRBV28 and TRBJ1-6; 10 nucleotides match TRBD1. The V gene end was trimmed by 5 bases and the J gene end by 14 bases; junction bases not matched to a gene: 21. This CDR3 has 18 residues. CDR1 and CDR2 from the germline V gene are MDHEN and SYDVKM. CDR3: CASSRKLPSRDRGLALHF. In nucleotides, the CDR3 is TGTGCCAGCAGTCGTAAACTCCCGTCCCGGGACAGGGGTTTAGCCCTCCACTTT. The whole variable domain, filled in from reference TRBV28 and TRBJ1-6, reads DVKVTQSSRYLVKRTGEKVFLECVQDMDHENMFWYRQDPGLGLRLIYFSYDVKMKEKGDIPEGYSVSREKKERFSLILESASTNQTSMYLCASSRKLPSRDRGLALHFGNGTRLTVT.

The gene calls are TRBV4-2 and TRBJ1-5; tentatively, D is TRBD1 (5 bases). V lost 4 bases and J 1 base, leaving 14 bases between the germline ends. The germline V gene encodes CDR1 LGHNA and CDR2 YNFKEQ. This CDR3 is built from 16 residues. CDR3 region: CASSLRQGNSNQPQHF. The CDR3 region has the DNA TGTGCCAGCAGCCTAAGGCAGGGTAACAGCAATCAGCCCCAGCATTTT.

The chain employs TRBV5-1 and TRBJ2-7; 7 nucleotides line up with TRBD1. Losses at the gene ends were 3 bases for V and 0 bases for J; bases not matched to a gene: 9. Germline assignment: CDR1 SGHRS and CDR2 YFSETQ. There are 16 residues in the CDR3. In DNA form, the CDR3 reads TGCGCCAGCAGCTGGTCGACAGGGTCGCGCTCCTACGAGCAGTACTTC. This gives the protein CASSWSTGSRSYEQYF. The full variable domain, in which reference TRBV5-1 and TRBJ2-7 provide the parts outside the CDR3, is KAGVTQTPRYLIKTRGQQVTLSCSPISGHRSVSWYQQTPGQGLQFLFEYFSETQRNKGNFPGRFSGRQFSNSRSEMNVSTLELGDSALYLCASSWSTGSRSYEQYFGPGTRLTVT.

This chain joins TRBV12-5 and TRBJ2-5; TRBD2 agrees at 9 bases. The ends lost 5 bases at V and 7 bases at J; junction bases unmatched: 8. Looked up from germline, CDR1 is LGHNT and CDR2 is FRNRAP. There are 14 residues in the CDR3. The CDR3 here is CASGPGGREGTQYF. CDR3 coding DNA: TGTGCTAGTGGTCCTGGTGGGCGGGAGGGGACCCAGTACTTC.